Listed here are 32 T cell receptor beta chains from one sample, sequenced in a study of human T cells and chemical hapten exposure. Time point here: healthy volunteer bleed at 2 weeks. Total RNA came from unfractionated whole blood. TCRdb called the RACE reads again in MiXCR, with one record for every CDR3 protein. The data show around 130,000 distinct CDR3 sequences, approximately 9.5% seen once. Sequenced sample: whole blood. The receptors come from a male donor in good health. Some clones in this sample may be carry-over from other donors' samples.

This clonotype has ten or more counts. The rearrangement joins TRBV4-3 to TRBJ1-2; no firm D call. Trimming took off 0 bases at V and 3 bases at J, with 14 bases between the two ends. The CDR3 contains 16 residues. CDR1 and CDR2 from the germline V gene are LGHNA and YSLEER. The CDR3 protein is CASSQETDKRDYGYTF. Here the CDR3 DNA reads TGCGCCAGCAGCCAAGAAACGGATAAGAGGGACTATGGCTACACCTTC.

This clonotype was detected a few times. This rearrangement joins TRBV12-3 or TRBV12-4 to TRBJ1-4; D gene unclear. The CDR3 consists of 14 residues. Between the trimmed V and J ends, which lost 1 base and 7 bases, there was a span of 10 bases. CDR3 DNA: TGTGCCAGCAGTTTAGGCAAGGAGAGTGAAAAACTGTTTTTT. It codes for CASSLGKESEKLFF.

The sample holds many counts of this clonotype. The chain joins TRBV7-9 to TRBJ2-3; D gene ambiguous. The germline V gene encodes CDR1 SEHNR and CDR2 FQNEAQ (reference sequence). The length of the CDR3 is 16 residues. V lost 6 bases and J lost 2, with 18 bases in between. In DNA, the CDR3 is TGTGCCAGCAGGCCCGCATTAGCTTCAGACACAGATACGCAGTATTTT. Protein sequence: CASRPALASDTDTQYF. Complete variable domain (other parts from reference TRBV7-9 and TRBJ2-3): DTGVSQNPRHKITKRGQNVTFRCDPISEHNRLYWYRQTLGQGPEFLTYFQNEAQLEKSRLLSDRFSAERPKGSFSTLEIQRTEQGDSAMYLCASRPALASDTDTQYFGPGTRLTVL.

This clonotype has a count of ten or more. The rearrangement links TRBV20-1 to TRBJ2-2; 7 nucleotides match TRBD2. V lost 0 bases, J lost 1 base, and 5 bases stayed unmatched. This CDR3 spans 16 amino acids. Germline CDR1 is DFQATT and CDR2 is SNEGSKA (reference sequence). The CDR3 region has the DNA TGCAGTGCTAGAGATCGGTTAGCGGGGAACACCGGGGAGCTGTTTTTT. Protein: CSARDRLAGNTGELFF.

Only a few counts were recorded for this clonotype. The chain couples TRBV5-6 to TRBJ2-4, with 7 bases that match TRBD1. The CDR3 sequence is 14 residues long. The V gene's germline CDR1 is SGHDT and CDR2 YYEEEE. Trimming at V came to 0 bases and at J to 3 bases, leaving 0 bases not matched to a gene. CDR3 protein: CASSLGTGKNIQYF. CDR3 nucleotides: TGTGCCAGCAGCTTGGGGACAGGCAAAAACATTCAGTACTTC.

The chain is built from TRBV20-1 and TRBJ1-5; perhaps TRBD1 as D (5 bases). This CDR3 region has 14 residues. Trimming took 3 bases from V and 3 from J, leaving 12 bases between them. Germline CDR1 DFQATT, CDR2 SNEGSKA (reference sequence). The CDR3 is CSAREGLLNQPQHF. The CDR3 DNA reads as TGCAGTGCTAGGGAGGGACTGCTCAATCAGCCCCAGCATTTT.

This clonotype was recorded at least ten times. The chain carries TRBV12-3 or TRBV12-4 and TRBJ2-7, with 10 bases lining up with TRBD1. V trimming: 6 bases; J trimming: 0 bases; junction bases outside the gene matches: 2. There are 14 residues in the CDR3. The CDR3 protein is CASRGQGLSYEQYF. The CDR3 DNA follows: TGTGCCAGCAGGGGACAGGGGCTCTCCTACGAGCAGTACTTC.

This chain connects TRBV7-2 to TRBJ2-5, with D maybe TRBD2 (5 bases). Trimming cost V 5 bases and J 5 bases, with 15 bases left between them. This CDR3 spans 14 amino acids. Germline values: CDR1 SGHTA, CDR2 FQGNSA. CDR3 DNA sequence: TGTGCCAGCAGCCCCCGTAGGGAGTCTGAGACCCAGTACTTC. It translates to CASSPRRESETQYF. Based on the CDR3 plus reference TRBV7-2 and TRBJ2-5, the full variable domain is GAGVSQSPSNKVTEKGKDVELRCDPISGHTALYWYRQSLGQGLEFLIYFQGNSAPDKSGLPSDRFSAERTGGSVSTLTIQRTQQEDSAVYLCASSPRRESETQYFGPGTRLLVL.

This CDR3 reads CASSGYEGLAGGLVWETQYF. CDR3 DNA sequence: TGTGCCAGCAGTGGCTATGAGGGACTAGCGGGGGGGCTAGTCTGGGAGACCCAGTACTTC. The chain employs TRBV6-5 and TRBJ2-5; TRBD2 matches at 16 bases. The CDR3 length is 20 residues. Germline CDR1 MNHEY, CDR2 SVGAGI. V lost 5 bases, J lost 5 bases, and 17 bases stayed unmatched.

The CDR3 DNA is TGCAGTGCTAGAGATGCAGCGGGAGGAGGTAATAAAAACAATGAGCAGTTCTTC. Translation gives CSARDAAGGGNKNNEQFF. The chain combines TRBV20-1 with TRBJ2-1, with 9 bases identical to TRBD2. The germline V gene has CDR1 DFQATT and CDR2 SNEGSKA (reference sequence). The CDR3 has 18 residues. V lost 0 bases, J lost 5 bases, and 14 bases stayed unmatched.

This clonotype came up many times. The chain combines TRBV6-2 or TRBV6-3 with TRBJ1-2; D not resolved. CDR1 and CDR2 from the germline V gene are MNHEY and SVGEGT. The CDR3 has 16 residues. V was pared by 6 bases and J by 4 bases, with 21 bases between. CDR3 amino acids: CASRTYEAILFYGYTF. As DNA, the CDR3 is TGTGCCAGCAGGACATATGAAGCCATACTGTTCTATGGCTACACCTTC.

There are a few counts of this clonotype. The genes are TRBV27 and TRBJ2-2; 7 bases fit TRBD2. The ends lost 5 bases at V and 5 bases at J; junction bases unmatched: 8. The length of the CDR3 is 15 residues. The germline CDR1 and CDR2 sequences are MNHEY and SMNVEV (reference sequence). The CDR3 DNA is TGTGCCAGCAGTAAGCGGGACCCTCTAACCGGGGAGCTGTTTTTT. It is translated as CASSKRDPLTGELFF.

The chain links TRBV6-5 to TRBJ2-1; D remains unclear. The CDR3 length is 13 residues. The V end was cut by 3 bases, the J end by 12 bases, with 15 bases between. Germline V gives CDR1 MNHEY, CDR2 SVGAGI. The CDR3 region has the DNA TGTGCCAGCAGTTATAACGCTATCCATGTGCAGTTCTTC. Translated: CASSYNAIHVQFF.

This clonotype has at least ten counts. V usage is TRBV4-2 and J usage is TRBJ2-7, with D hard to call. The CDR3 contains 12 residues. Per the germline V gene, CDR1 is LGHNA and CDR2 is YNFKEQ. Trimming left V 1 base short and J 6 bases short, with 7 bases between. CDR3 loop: CASSQADGEQYF. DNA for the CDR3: TGTGCCAGCAGCCAAGCCGATGGCGAGCAGTACTTC.

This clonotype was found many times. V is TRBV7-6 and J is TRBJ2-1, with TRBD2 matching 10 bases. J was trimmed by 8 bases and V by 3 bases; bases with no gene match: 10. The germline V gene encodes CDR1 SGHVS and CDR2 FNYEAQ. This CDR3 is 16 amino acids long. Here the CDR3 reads CASSFAERGGQYEQFF. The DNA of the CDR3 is TGTGCCAGCAGCTTCGCGGAGCGGGGGGGCCAATATGAGCAGTTCTTC.

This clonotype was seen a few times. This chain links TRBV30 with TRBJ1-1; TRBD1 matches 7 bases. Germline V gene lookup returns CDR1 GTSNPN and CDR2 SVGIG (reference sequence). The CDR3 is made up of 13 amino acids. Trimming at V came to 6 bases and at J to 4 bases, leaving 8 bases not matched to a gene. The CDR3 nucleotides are TGTGCCTGTGGGACTGGGACAGCCACTGAAGCTTTCTTT. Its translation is CACGTGTATEAFF.

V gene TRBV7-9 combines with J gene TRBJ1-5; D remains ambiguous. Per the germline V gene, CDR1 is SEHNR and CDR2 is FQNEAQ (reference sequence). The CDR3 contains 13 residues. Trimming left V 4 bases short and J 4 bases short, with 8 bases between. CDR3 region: CASSSSGNQPQHF. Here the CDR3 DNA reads TGTGCCAGCAGCTCGTCGGGTAATCAGCCCCAGCATTTT.

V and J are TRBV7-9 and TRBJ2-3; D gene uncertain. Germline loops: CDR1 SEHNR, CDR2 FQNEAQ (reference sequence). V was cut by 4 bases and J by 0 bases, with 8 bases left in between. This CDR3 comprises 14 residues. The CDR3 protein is CASSWVRSTDTQYF. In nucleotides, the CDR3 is TGTGCCAGCAGCTGGGTAAGAAGCACAGATACGCAGTATTTT.

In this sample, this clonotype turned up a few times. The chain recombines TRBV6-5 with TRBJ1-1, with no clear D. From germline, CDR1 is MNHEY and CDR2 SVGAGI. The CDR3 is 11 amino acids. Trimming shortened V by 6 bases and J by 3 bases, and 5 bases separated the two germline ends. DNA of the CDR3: TGTGCCAGCAGCACCTACACTGAAGCTTTCTTT. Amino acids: CASSTYTEAFF.

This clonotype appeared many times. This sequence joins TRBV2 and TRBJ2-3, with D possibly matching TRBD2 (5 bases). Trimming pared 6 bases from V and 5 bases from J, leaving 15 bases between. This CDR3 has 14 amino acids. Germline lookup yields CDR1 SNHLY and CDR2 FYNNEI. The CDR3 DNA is TGTGCCAGCAGGCCGGGCCCGAGGGTAGATACGCAGTATTTT. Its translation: CASRPGPRVDTQYF.

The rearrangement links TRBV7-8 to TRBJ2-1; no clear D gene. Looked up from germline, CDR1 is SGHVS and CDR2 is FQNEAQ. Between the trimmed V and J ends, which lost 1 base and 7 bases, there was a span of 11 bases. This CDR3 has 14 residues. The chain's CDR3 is CASSLGLLRNEQFF. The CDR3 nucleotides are TGTGCCAGCAGCTTAGGACTCTTGCGTAATGAGCAGTTCTTC.

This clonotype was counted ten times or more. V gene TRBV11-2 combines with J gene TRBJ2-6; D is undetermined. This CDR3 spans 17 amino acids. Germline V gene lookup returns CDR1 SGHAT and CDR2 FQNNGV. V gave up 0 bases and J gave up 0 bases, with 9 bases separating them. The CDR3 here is CASSLEVRVSGANVLTF. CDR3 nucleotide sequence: TGTGCCAGCAGCTTAGAGGTCCGGGTCTCTGGGGCCAACGTCCTGACTTTC.

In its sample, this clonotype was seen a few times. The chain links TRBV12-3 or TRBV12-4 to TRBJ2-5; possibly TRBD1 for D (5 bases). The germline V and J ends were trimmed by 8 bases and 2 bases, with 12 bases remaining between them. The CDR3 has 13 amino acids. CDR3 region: CASWQGWQETQYF. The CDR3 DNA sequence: TGTGCCAGCTGGCAGGGTTGGCAAGAGACCCAGTACTTC.

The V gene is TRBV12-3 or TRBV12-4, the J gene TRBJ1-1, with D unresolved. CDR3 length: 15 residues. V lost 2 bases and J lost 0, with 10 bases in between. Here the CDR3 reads CASSLIGVMNTEAFF. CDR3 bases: TGTGCCAGCAGTTTAATCGGTGTAATGAACACTGAAGCTTTCTTT.

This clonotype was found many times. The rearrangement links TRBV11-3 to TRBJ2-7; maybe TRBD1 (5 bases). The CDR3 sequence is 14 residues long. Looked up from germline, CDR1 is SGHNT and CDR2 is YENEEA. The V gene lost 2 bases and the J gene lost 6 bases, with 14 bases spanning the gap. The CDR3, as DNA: TGTGCCAGCAGCTTAAATTTTGACAGAGCCGAGCAGTACTTC. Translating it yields CASSLNFDRAEQYF.

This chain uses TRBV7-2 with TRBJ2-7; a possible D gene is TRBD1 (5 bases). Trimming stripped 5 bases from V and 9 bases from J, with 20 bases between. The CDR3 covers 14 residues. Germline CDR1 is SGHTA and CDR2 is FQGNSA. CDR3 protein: CASSVTGQGWVQYF. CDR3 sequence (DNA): TGTGCCAGCAGCGTTACGGGCCAGGGTTGGGTGCAGTACTTC.

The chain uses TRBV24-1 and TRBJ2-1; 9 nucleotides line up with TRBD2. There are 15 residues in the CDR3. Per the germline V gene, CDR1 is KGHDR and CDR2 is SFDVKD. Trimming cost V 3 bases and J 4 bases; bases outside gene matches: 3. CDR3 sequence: CATSDPSGKYNEQFF. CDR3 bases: TGTGCCACCAGTGATCCTAGCGGGAAATACAATGAGCAGTTCTTC.

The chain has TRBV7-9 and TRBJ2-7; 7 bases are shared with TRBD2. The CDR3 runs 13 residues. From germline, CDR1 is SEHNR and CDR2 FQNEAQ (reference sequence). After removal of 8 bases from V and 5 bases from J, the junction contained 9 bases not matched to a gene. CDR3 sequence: CASSSLAIHEQYF. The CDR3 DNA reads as TGTGCCAGCTCGTCACTAGCGATACACGAGCAGTACTTC.

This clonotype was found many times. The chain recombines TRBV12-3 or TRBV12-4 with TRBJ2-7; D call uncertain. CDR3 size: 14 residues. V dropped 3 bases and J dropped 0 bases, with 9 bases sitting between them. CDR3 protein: CASSFGPSSYEQYF. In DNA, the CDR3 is TGTGCCAGCAGTTTTGGGCCAAGCTCCTACGAGCAGTACTTC.

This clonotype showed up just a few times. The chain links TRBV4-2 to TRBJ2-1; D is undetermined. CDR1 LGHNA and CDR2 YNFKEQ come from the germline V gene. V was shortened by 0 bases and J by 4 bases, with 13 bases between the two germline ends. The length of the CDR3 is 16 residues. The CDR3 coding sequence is TGTGCCAGCAGCCAAGAGATTGGCGGCAGGTACAATGAGCAGTTCTTC. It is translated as CASSQEIGGRYNEQFF.

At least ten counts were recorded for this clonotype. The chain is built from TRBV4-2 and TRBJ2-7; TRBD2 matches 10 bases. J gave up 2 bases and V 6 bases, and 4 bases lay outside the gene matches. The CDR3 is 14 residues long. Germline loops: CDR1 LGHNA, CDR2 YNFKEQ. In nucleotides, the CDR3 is TGTGCCAGCAGTGAGCGGGAGGGACCCTACGAGCAGTACTTC. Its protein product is CASSEREGPYEQYF.

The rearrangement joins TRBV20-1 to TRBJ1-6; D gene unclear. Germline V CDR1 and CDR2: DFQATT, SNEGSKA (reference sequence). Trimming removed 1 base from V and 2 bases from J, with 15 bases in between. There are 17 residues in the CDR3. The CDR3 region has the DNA TGCAGTGCTAGAGTCGGTGGAGGAAGTCCCTATAATTCACCCCTCCACTTT. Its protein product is CSARVGGGSPYNSPLHF.